The 28 T cell receptor beta chains presented below share a single source sample, sequenced in a study of PD-1 blockade in classical Hodgkin lymphoma. In every patient, relapse followed autologous stem cell transplantation, while exposure to brentuximab vedotin differed. Sequencing was performed with immunoSEQ multiplex PCR; in TCRdb, only in-frame clones are kept and a portion is missing. Found here are roughly 81,000 clones, about nine tenths of them singletons; the top ten hold around 2.4%. The starting material was peripheral blood mononuclear cells (PBMCs), obtained before the second cycle of nivolumab. The receptor source for this set is a human donor with classical Hodgkin lymphoma.

V is TRBV6-6 and J is TRBJ1-2; no clear D gene. This CDR3 region has 11 residues. Germline V lookup: CDR1 MNHNY, CDR2 SVGAGI (reference sequence). Trimming stripped 6 bases from V and 3 bases from J, with 5 bases between. CDR3 protein: CASSLHYGYTF. In nucleotides, the CDR3 is TGTGCCAGCAGCCTTCACTATGGCTACACCTTC.

The V gene is TRBV9, the J gene TRBJ1-4; 9 bases fit TRBD1. CDR1 SGDLS and CDR2 YYNGEE come from the germline V gene. J lost 10 bases, V lost 3 bases, and 16 bases had no gene match. The CDR3 consists of 17 residues. CDR3 bases: TGTGCCAGCAGCGGAGGGACAGGGAGAGGGAAGCGGGCAAAACTGTTTTTT. This gives the protein CASSGGTGRGKRAKLFF.

The chain couples TRBV11-1 to TRBJ2-7; no definite D call. V gave up 3 bases and J gave up 0 bases, with 9 bases separating them. CDR1 and CDR2 from the germline V gene are SGHAT and FQDESV (reference sequence). The CDR3 consists of 14 residues. CDR3 bases: TGTGCCAGCAGCTTTGAGCAGGTCTCCTACGAGCAGTACTTC. This gives the protein CASSFEQVSYEQYF.

This chain connects TRBV29-1 to TRBJ2-2; no definite D call. Trimming removed 7 bases at V and 1 base at J, with 7 bases between. The CDR3 is made up of 12 amino acids. Germline V gene sequence: CDR1 SQVTM, CDR2 ANQGSEA. The CDR3 here is CSARQNTGELFF. The CDR3 DNA follows: TGCAGCGCCAGGCAGAACACCGGGGAGCTGTTTTTT.

This chain connects TRBV4-2 to TRBJ2-2, with TRBD2 identical over 9 bases. The CDR3 is 17 amino acids. Trimming took 1 base from V and 6 from J; bases not matched to a gene: 9. The germline V gene has CDR1 LGHNA and CDR2 YNFKEQ. The CDR3 region is CASSQGGRASGAGELFF. CDR3 DNA sequence: TGTGCCAGCAGCCAAGGGGGGAGGGCTAGCGGGGCCGGGGAGCTGTTTTTT.

The genes are TRBV30 and TRBJ2-1; 8 nucleotides line up with TRBD1. The germline V gene has CDR1 GTSNPN and CDR2 SVGIG (reference sequence). J lost 9 bases, V lost 4 bases, and 8 bases had no gene match. The CDR3 contains 13 residues. CDR3 sequence (DNA): TGTGCCTGGACCTTGGGACAGGCCGGTGAGCAGTTCTTC. This translates into CAWTLGQAGEQFF.

This chain connects TRBV5-6 to TRBJ2-1, with no clear D. Trimming cost V 2 bases and J 6 bases, with 6 bases left between them. The CDR3 covers 12 residues. Germline CDR1 SGHDT, CDR2 YYEEEE. The CDR3 loop is CASSFPGNEQFF. The DNA for the CDR3 is TGTGCCAGCAGCTTTCCGGGCAATGAGCAGTTCTTC. Full variable domain (remainder filled in from reference TRBV5-6 and TRBJ2-1): DAGVTQSPTHLIKTRGQQVTLRCSPKSGHDTVSWYQQALGQGPQFIFQYYEEEERQRGNFPDRFSGHQFPNYSSELNVNALLLGDSALYLCASSFPGNEQFFGPGTRLTVL.

The chain recombines TRBV27 with TRBJ2-5; no clear D gene. Near its end, the DNA agrees better with TRBJ2-7, so the J call may be wrong. The CDR3 spans 14 residues. Germline lookup yields CDR1 MNHEY and CDR2 SMNVEV (reference sequence). This chain's CDR3 is CASSAIGRSYEQYF. The CDR3 DNA reads TGTGCCAGCAGTGCCATCGGACGGAGCTACGAGCAGTACTTC.

The V gene is TRBV19, the J gene TRBJ2-2, with TRBD1 matching 10 bases. Germline V gene data show CDR1 as LNHDA and CDR2 as SQIVND (reference sequence). The length of the CDR3 is 16 residues. V dropped 3 bases and J dropped 7; count of bases not matched to a gene: 8. The CDR3 DNA reads as TGTGCCAGTAGTATCCCGGGACAGGGGAAGAGCGGGGAGCTGTTTTTT. This sequence encodes CASSIPGQGKSGELFF. Combining the CDR3 with reference TRBV19 and TRBJ2-2 gives the whole variable domain DGGITQSPKYLFRKEGQNVTLSCEQNLNHDAMYWYRQDPGQGLRLIYYSQIVNDFQKGDIAEGYSVSREKKESFPLTVTSAQKNPTAFYLCASSIPGQGKSGELFFGEGSRLTVL.

This chain connects TRBV15 to TRBJ2-1, with a weak D call TRBD1 (6 bases). CDR3 length: 15 residues. CDR1 LNHNV and CDR2 YYDKDF come from the germline V gene (reference sequence). With 0 bases removed from V and 4 bases from J, the gap between germline ends came to 10 bases. In nucleotides, the CDR3 is TGTGCCACCAGCAGAGATAAAGGACAGTACAATGAGCAGTTCTTC. It encodes CATSRDKGQYNEQFF.

The chain couples TRBV11-2 to TRBJ2-7; 8 bases fit TRBD2. The CDR3 runs 14 residues. CDR1 is SGHAT, CDR2 FQNNGV, per germline. The trim removed 4 bases at V and 4 bases at J, leaving 6 bases unmatched. The CDR3 DNA reads TGTGCCAGCAGCTATTCCGGGGGGGCGTACGAGCAGTACTTC. As protein: CASSYSGGAYEQYF.

V and J are TRBV2 and TRBJ1-3; unclear D gene. Germline V gene sequence: CDR1 SNHLY, CDR2 FYNNEI. V was trimmed by 4 bases and J by 0 bases, leaving 7 bases between them. The CDR3 totals 14 residues. As DNA, the CDR3 is TGTGCCAGCAGTGGGACTCACTCTGGAAACACCATATATTTT. Its translation is CASSGTHSGNTIYF. Combining the CDR3 with reference TRBV2 and TRBJ1-3 gives the whole variable domain EPEVTQTPSHQVTQMGQEVILRCVPISNHLYFYWYRQILGQKVEFLVSFYNNEISEKSEIFDDQFSVERPDGSNFTLKIRSTKLEDSAMYFCASSGTHSGNTIYFGEGSWLTVV.

This chain uses TRBV7-2 with TRBJ1-5; 9 nucleotides match TRBD1. V shed 4 bases and J 4 bases; nucleotides not matched to a gene: 14. CDR3 length equals 18 residues. CDR1 SGHTA and CDR2 FQGNSA come from the germline V gene. The CDR3 nucleotides read TGTGCCAGCAGCTCTAAGAGGGTTGGACAGGGGTGGAATCAGCCCCAGCATTTT. It yields the protein CASSSKRVGQGWNQPQHF.

The genes are TRBV7-9 and TRBJ1-2, with D hard to call. CDR3 length: 14 residues. The ends were cut back, 5 bases at V and 5 bases at J, with 15 bases in the middle. Germline V gives CDR1 SEHNR, CDR2 FQNEAQ (reference sequence). CDR3 protein: CASSQPNKVYGYTF. DNA of the CDR3: TGTGCCAGCAGCCAACCCAACAAAGTATATGGCTACACCTTC.

The J gene is TRBJ1-1, the V gene TRBV28, with D possibly being TRBD1 (6 bases). The germline gives CDR1 MDHEN, CDR2 SYDVKM. With 4 bases removed from V and 4 bases from J, the gap between germline ends came to 10 bases. The CDR3 is 13 residues long. CDR3 sequence reads: CASSWGGVTEAFF. For the CDR3, the DNA is TGTGCCAGCAGTTGGGGGGGCGTCACTGAAGCTTTCTTT.

The chain uses TRBV4-1 and TRBJ2-5; the match to TRBD1 covers 8 bases. Germline V gene data show CDR1 as MGHRA and CDR2 as YSYEKL. The CDR3 has 17 amino acids. The J segment lost 2 bases and the V segment lost 0 bases, leaving 8 bases of the junction unmatched. CDR3 in amino acids: CASSQEGGRGLQETQYF. The CDR3 coding sequence is TGCGCCAGCAGCCAAGAAGGGGGCAGGGGGCTTCAAGAGACCCAGTACTTC.

The chain is built from TRBV2 and TRBJ2-4; D is perhaps TRBD2 (5 bases). Germline assignment: CDR1 SNHLY and CDR2 FYNNEI. Trimming removed 0 bases from V and 0 bases from J, with 27 bases in between. This CDR3 spans 22 amino acids. The CDR3: CASSEAGWGSTGLGLAKNIQYF. The CDR3 DNA sequence: TGTGCCAGCAGTGAAGCGGGGTGGGGTTCCACGGGGTTGGGGTTAGCCAAAAACATTCAGTACTTC.

The chain couples TRBV11-3 to TRBJ2-2; D gene ambiguous. The germline V gene has CDR1 SGHNT and CDR2 YENEEA. CDR3 length equals 13 residues. The germline V and J ends were trimmed by 0 bases and 7 bases, with 6 bases remaining between them. The CDR3 region is CASSLEPIGELFF. The CDR3 DNA reads TGTGCCAGCAGCTTAGAACCAATCGGGGAGCTGTTTTTT.

Written as DNA, the CDR3 is TGTGCCAGCAGCCAAGGAGAAGTGCGAGACACCATATATTTT. Translating gives CASSQGEVRDTIYF. The chain joins TRBV4-2 to TRBJ1-3; the D is unclear. Per germline, CDR1 LGHNA and CDR2 YNFKEQ. The germline V and J ends were trimmed by 1 base and 8 bases, with 12 bases remaining between them. The CDR3 covers 14 residues.

The J gene is TRBJ2-3, the V gene TRBV29-1; 12 bases match TRBD2. The germline gives CDR1 SQVTM, CDR2 ANQGSEA. Germline trimming cut 6 bases from V and 2 bases from J; bases unmatched to any gene: 3. CDR3 length: 14 amino acids. The CDR3 spells CSVRTSGITDTQYF. In DNA, the CDR3 is TGCAGCGTCCGGACTAGCGGGATCACAGATACGCAGTATTTT.

The chain recombines TRBV19 with TRBJ2-6, with TRBD1 matching 9 bases. The germline V gene has CDR1 LNHDA and CDR2 SQIVND (reference sequence). The CDR3 runs to 19 residues. Trimming at V came to 5 bases and at J to 0 bases, leaving 11 bases not matched to a gene. CDR3 in amino acids: CASSVTGGSASSGANVLTF. The CDR3 nucleotides are TGTGCCAGTAGTGTGACAGGGGGATCCGCCTCCTCTGGGGCCAACGTCCTGACTTTC. Full variable domain (missing parts from reference TRBV19 and TRBJ2-6): DGGITQSPKYLFRKEGQNVTLSCEQNLNHDAMYWYRQDPGQGLRLIYYSQIVNDFQKGDIAEGYSVSREKKESFPLTVTSAQKNPTAFYLCASSVTGGSASSGANVLTFGAGSRLTVL.

The chain uses TRBV7-8 and TRBJ1-5; possibly TRBD1 for D (5 bases). CDR3 length equals 15 residues. Germline V gene data show CDR1 as SGHVS and CDR2 as FQNEAQ. The V and J ends lost 1 base and 5 bases respectively, with 12 bases between them. This CDR3 reads CASSLGAGIDQPQHF. The CDR3 nucleotides are TGTGCCAGCAGCTTAGGCGCAGGGATTGATCAGCCCCAGCATTTT.

V gene TRBV10-3 combines with J gene TRBJ1-3; D is perhaps TRBD1 (6 bases). CDR1 is ENHRY and CDR2 is SYGVKD in the germline V gene. CDR3 length: 14 amino acids. V gave up 3 bases and J gave up 3 bases, with 9 bases separating them. CDR3 sequence: CAISDGTNGNTIYF. The DNA of the CDR3 is TGTGCCATCAGTGACGGGACAAATGGAAACACCATATATTTT.

This clone was observed a single time. The genes are TRBV30 and TRBJ2-2; 11 nucleotides line up with TRBD2. Germline V gives CDR1 GTSNPN, CDR2 SVGIG (reference sequence). The CDR3 is 16 residues long. Trimming at V came to 2 bases and at J to 2 bases, leaving 4 bases not matched to a gene. The DNA for the CDR3 is TGTGCCTGGAGTACCGGGACTAGCGGCAACACCGGGGAGCTGTTTTTT. Amino acids: CAWSTGTSGNTGELFF.

This clone was counted once. This chain joins TRBV7-9 and TRBJ1-2; D ambiguous. The CDR3 extends over 14 amino acids. Germline V gene sequence: CDR1 SEHNR, CDR2 FQNEAQ (reference sequence). V dropped 0 bases and J dropped 7 bases, with 12 bases sitting between them. CDR3 protein: CASSLAQAEAGYTF. The DNA of the CDR3 is TGTGCCAGCAGCTTAGCGCAGGCAGAGGCTGGCTACACCTTC.

V is TRBV19 and J is TRBJ2-3; D is undetermined. Germline V gives CDR1 LNHDA, CDR2 SQIVND (reference sequence). This CDR3 contains 14 residues. V was pared by 6 bases and J by 0 bases, with 10 bases between. CDR3 in amino acids: CASRRAPSTDTQYF. Here the CDR3 DNA reads TGTGCCAGTAGGCGAGCCCCTAGCACAGATACGCAGTATTTT.

The V gene is TRBV5-4, the J gene TRBJ2-2; a possible D gene is TRBD2 (6 bases). Trimming removed 1 base from V and 2 bases from J, with 9 bases in between. Per the germline V gene, CDR1 is SGHNT and CDR2 is YYREEE (reference sequence). This CDR3 is built from 15 residues. The CDR3 DNA reads TGTGCCAGCAGCTTGCCGGGACTTAACACCGGGGAGCTGTTTTTT. As protein: CASSLPGLNTGELFF.

The V and J genes are TRBV28 and TRBJ2-3; D might be TRBD1 (5 bases). V lost 6 bases and J 0 bases, leaving 16 bases between the germline ends. The CDR3 runs to 16 residues. Germline CDR1 MDHEN, CDR2 SYDVKM. DNA of the CDR3: TGTGCCAGCAGCCCAACCCATACAGGTAGCACAGATACGCAGTATTTT. Protein: CASSPTHTGSTDTQYF.